This paragraph reports one TCR beta chain. The data were obtained in a study of response to subunit inactivated influenza vaccine. Looked up from germline, CDR1 is ENHRY and CDR2 is SYGVKD. With V trimmed by 6 bases and J by 1 base, 12 bases remained unmatched. This CDR3 is built from 17 residues. TCRdb called the RT-PCR reads again in MiXCR, with one record for every CDR3 protein. Of some 550,000 distinct CDR3 sequences detected, under 30% appear once; the ten largest clones hold approximately 2.9%. These data also formed part of another study, on T cells expressing NK-cell markers. From that study: UMI-tagged 5'RACE template switching yielded the TCR beta cDNA. In sorted CD3+CD56+NKG2C+, CD3+CD56+NKG2C- and CD3+CD56-NKG2C+ T cells, TCR beta repertoires were obtained. One observes that, in several donors, these clonotypes were also the leading ones within the CD3+CD56-NKG2C+ fraction. Questions lingered over whether expanded NKG2C+ T cell clones were HCMV-specific.

The TCR originated in a man aged 50 or older who received an inactivated influenza vaccine. The chain uses TRBV10-3 and TRBJ2-7; 10 bases align to TRBD2. This specimen was CD4+ T cells sorted from PBMCs, taken 11 to 12 days after vaccination. The CDR3 protein is CAISLAGVSSGSYEQYF. The CDR3 DNA reads as TGTGCCATCAGCCTAGCGGGAGTAAGTAGTGGGTCCTACGAGCAGTACTTC.